This TCR beta chain was documented in a study of blood T cells in healthy people across ages. Germline V gives CDR1 MGHDK, CDR2 SYGVNS. V lost 5 bases and J 3 bases, leaving 16 bases between the germline ends. This CDR3 is 15 amino acids long. This clonotype was counted many times. The authors ran a second PCR of about 7 to 11 cycles using a sample-barcoded 5' primer and a J-beta primer mix. TCRdb recomputed calls from the 5' RACE reads with MiXCR, one row per CDR3 protein. The repertoire consists of about 650,000 distinct CDR3 sequences, with under 65% occurring once and the leading ten covering approximately 13%.

Sequencing used blood. This TCR was recovered from a woman of 80 years or more in good health. The chain joins TRBV25-1 to TRBJ2-5; D is possibly TRBD1 or TRBD2 (5 bases each). Here the CDR3 DNA reads TGTGCCAGCAGTAGTGGGAGTCCAGGGAAAGAGACCCAGTACTTC. Protein sequence: CASSSGSPGKETQYF.